Below, one T cell receptor beta chain is given with its context. The data derive from a study of blood T cell repertoires in COVID-19. Study-wide context: T cells, B-cell-depleted T cells, or PBMCs supplied cDNA or gDNA.

The CDR3 spans 16 residues. With 2 bases removed from V and 0 bases from J, the gap between germline ends came to 12 bases. In germline, CDR1 is SGHTA, CDR2 FQGNSA. Generated by immunoSEQ multiplex PCR, the TCRdb table keeps only in-frame clones and is missing some. The table records about 46,000 clones, 88% of them present only once. The sample consisted of peripheral blood. The rearrangement links TRBV7-2 to TRBJ2-3; D remains ambiguous. The receptor was isolated from a man between 45 and 60 years old with acute or convalescent COVID-19. CDR3 DNA sequence: TGTGCCAGCAGCTTAATGGGCTCAGCTAGCACAGATACGCAGTATTTT. Its translation: CASSLMGSASTDTQYF.